This is a list of T cell receptor beta chains from one sample in a study of cytomegalovirus exposure and HLA in healthy donors. TCRdb's table, derived via immunoSEQ multiplex PCR, lists solely in-frame clones and lacks some. The table lists fewer than 400,000 clones, around 90% of them singletons. The sequenced sample was PBMCs. Receptor source: a man aged 25-45 years in good health and CMV-seronegative. CDR3s include the opening cysteine and the closing phenylalanine or tryptophan. Fields, in order: clone size, D gene, J gene, V gene, CDR3 DNA, CDR3 protein. A D gene is named only where the DNA matches it firmly. Only part of the rows carry a size: once, few, many, or a class if the clone is expanded.

size: once; D: TRBD1; J: TRBJ2-5; V: TRBV11-2; DNA: TGTGCCAGCAGCCTGGGACAGGGGTACCAAGAGACCCAGTACTTC; CDR3: CASSLGQGYQETQYF
size: -; D: TRBD1; J: TRBJ1-5; V: TRBV27; DNA: TGTGCCAGCAGTTCCCGACAGGGGATTAGCAATCAGCCCCAGCATTTT; CDR3: CASSSRQGISNQPQHF
size: once; D: -; J: TRBJ1-1; V: TRBV6-6; DNA: TGTGCCAGCAGTGAGACAGGAGAGAACACTGAAGCTTTCTTT; CDR3: CASSETGENTEAFF
size: -; D: TRBD2; J: TRBJ2-2; V: TRBV5-4; DNA: TGTGCCAGCAGCGTACTAGCGGGGGGGCCCGCCGGGGAGCTGTTTTTT; CDR3: CASSVLAGGPAGELFF
size: -; D: TRBD1; J: TRBJ2-7; V: TRBV4-1; DNA: TGCGCCAGCAGCCACTCCGGGACAGGAGCCTACGAGCAGTACTTC; CDR3: CASSHSGTGAYEQYF
size: -; D: TRBD2; J: TRBJ2-5; V: TRBV29-1; DNA: TGCAGCGCGCCGCGGGGGGGCCAAGAGACCCAGTACTTC; CDR3: CSAPRGGQETQYF
size: -; D: TRBD1; J: TRBJ2-2; V: TRBV5-1; DNA: TGCGCCAGCAGCTTCCGGACAGGGGAGGTGACCGGGGAGCTGTTTTTT; CDR3: CASSFRTGEVTGELFF
size: -; D: TRBD1; J: TRBJ2-2; V: TRBV6-1; DNA: TGTGCCAGCAGTTGGGGACAGGCGAACACCGGGGAGCTGTTTTTT; CDR3: CASSWGQANTGELFF
size: -; D: -; J: TRBJ1-5; V: TRBV5-8; DNA: TGTGCCAGCAGCTTGGAAGGGGACACTCATCAGCCCCAGCATTTT; CDR3: CASSLEGDTHQPQHF
size: -; D: -; J: TRBJ2-7; V: TRBV6-1; DNA: TGTGCCAGCAGCTTCGAGGTGGTCTACGAGCAGTACTTC; CDR3: CASSFEVVYEQYF
size: -; D: -; J: TRBJ1-1; V: TRBV9; DNA: TGTGCCAGCAGCGTAACGAGTCGGGGGAACACTGAAGCTTTCTTT; CDR3: CASSVTSRGNTEAFF
size: -; D: -; J: TRBJ1-2; V: TRBV5-1; DNA: TGCGCCAGCAGCGATGGGGAGCTCTATGGCTACACCTTC; CDR3: CASSDGELYGYTF
size: -; D: -; J: TRBJ2-7; V: TRBV10-3; DNA: TGTGCCATCAGTGAGTCGAACTCGGTTAACGAGCAGTACTTC; CDR3: CAISESNSVNEQYF
size: -; D: -; J: TRBJ1-5; V: TRBV15; DNA: TGTGCCACCAGCCCCGGTCGGGGGTTCGGGAGTCAGCCCCAGCATTTT; CDR3: CATSPGRGFGSQPQHF
size: -; D: -; J: TRBJ1-1; V: TRBV7-9; DNA: TGTGCCAGCAGCCCACCTTGGGAGGCAGCTGAAGCTTTCTTT; CDR3: CASSPPWEAAEAFF
size: -; D: TRBD1; J: TRBJ1-3; V: TRBV5-1; DNA: TGCGCCAGCAGCTTTACAGGGGGAGAAGGAAACACCATATATTTT; CDR3: CASSFTGGEGNTIYF
size: once; D: -; J: TRBJ1-1; V: TRBV19; DNA: TGTGCCAGTAGTCTAGCACGAACCCAAATCGGGGACACTGAAGCTTTCTTT; CDR3: CASSLARTQIGDTEAFF
size: few; D: TRBD1; J: TRBJ2-2; V: TRBV7-9; DNA: TGTGCCAGCAGCTTAGGGGACAGGGGTATCACCGGGGAGCTGTTTTTT; CDR3: CASSLGDRGITGELFF
size: -; D: -; J: TRBJ1-2; V: TRBV15; DNA: TGTGCCACCAGCAGACCGAGCGCAGGGAAATATGGCTACACCTTC; CDR3: CATSRPSAGKYGYTF
size: -; D: -; J: TRBJ2-1; V: TRBV2; DNA: TGTGCCAGCAGTGTGTTTTCTTCCTACAATGAGCAGTTCTTC; CDR3: CASSVFSSYNEQFF
size: -; D: TRBD1; J: TRBJ1-5; V: TRBV10-3; DNA: TGTGCCACAGCGGGACAGGAAAGCAATCAGCCCCAGCATTTT; CDR3: CATAGQESNQPQHF
size: few; D: -; J: TRBJ1-2; V: TRBV18; DNA: TGTGCCAGCTCACAAGACAGGCTACCTAACTATGGCTACACCTTC; CDR3: CASSQDRLPNYGYTF
size: once; D: TRBD1; J: TRBJ2-1; V: TRBV19; DNA: TGTGCCAGTACCCCGACAGGGTACAATGAGCAGTTCTTC; CDR3: CASTPTGYNEQFF
size: -; D: TRBD1; J: TRBJ1-2; V: TRBV14; DNA: TGTGCCAGCAGCCAAGAGGCAGGGGGAACTAACTATGGCTACACCTTC; CDR3: CASSQEAGGTNYGYTF
size: -; D: TRBD2; J: TRBJ2-5; V: TRBV19; DNA: TGTGCCAGTAGTCGGACTAGCGGGGGTCAAGAGACCCAGTACTTC; CDR3: CASSRTSGGQETQYF
size: -; D: TRBD2; J: TRBJ2-5; V: TRBV18; DNA: TGTGCCAGCTCACCGCGGGGGGACCAAGAGACCCAGTACTTC; CDR3: CASSPRGDQETQYF
size: -; D: -; J: TRBJ1-1; V: TRBV5-1; DNA: TGCGCCAGCAGCTTGGAGGTTCAGGGGAACACTGAAGCTTTCTTT; CDR3: CASSLEVQGNTEAFF
size: -; D: -; J: TRBJ2-1; V: TRBV2; DNA: TGTGCCAGCAGTGAGTCGTCAGGGGTGCAGTTCTTC; CDR3: CASSESSGVQFF
size: -; D: -; J: TRBJ1-6; V: TRBV4-3; DNA: TGCGCCAGCAGCCAAGGTCAGGGCACTTATAATTCACCCCTCCACTTT; CDR3: CASSQGQGTYNSPLHF
size: -; D: TRBD2; J: TRBJ2-3; V: TRBV11-2; DNA: TGTGCCAGCAGCTTAAACAGCGGGGGGCCCACAGATACGCAGTATTTT; CDR3: CASSLNSGGPTDTQYF
size: -; D: TRBD1; J: TRBJ2-7; V: TRBV19; DNA: TGTGCCAGTAGTATTCGGGACAGTATGTACGAGCAGTACTTC; CDR3: CASSIRDSMYEQYF
size: -; D: TRBD1; J: TRBJ2-7; V: TRBV10-2; DNA: TGCGCCAGCAGGGACAGGGGGCGATACGAGCAGTACTTC; CDR3: CASRDRGRYEQYF
size: -; D: -; J: TRBJ1-1; V: TRBV5-4; DNA: TGTGCCAGCAGCTTGGCCGGGGTAGCTTTCTTT; CDR3: CASSLAGVAFF
size: -; D: -; J: TRBJ2-2; V: TRBV5-4; DNA: TGTGCCAGCACCAGTAACACCGGGGAGCTGTTTTTT; CDR3: CASTSNTGELFF
size: -; D: -; J: TRBJ1-2; V: TRBV27; DNA: TGTGCCAGCAGTACCCAGGGGCAGGGCGACTATGGCTACACCTTC; CDR3: CASSTQGQGDYGYTF
size: -; D: TRBD2; J: TRBJ2-5; V: TRBV18; DNA: TGTGCCAGCTCACCCCGACTAGCGGGGGTCCAAGAGACCCAGTACTTC; CDR3: CASSPRLAGVQETQYF
size: -; D: -; J: TRBJ1-5; V: TRBV7-2; DNA: TGTGCCAGCAGTCCTAATAGCAATCAGCCCCAGCATTTT; CDR3: CASSPNSNQPQHF
size: -; D: TRBD1; J: TRBJ2-1; V: TRBV11-2; DNA: TGTGCCAGCAGCTTCGCGGGACAGGCCTACAATGAGCAGTTCTTC; CDR3: CASSFAGQAYNEQFF
size: -; D: -; J: TRBJ1-1; V: TRBV6-6; DNA: TGTGCCAGCAGTTTACGCGTTGTCAGCGTGAACACTGAAGCTTTCTTT; CDR3: CASSLRVVSVNTEAFF
size: -; D: -; J: TRBJ2-7; V: TRBV30; DNA: TGTGCCTGGAGTTCGGACAGCTCCTACGAGCAGTACTTC; CDR3: CAWSSDSSYEQYF
size: -; D: TRBD1; J: TRBJ2-1; V: TRBV7-6; DNA: TGTGCCAGCAACTCTCGGGACAGGGACATCAATGAGCAGTTCTTC; CDR3: CASNSRDRDINEQFF
size: -; D: TRBD1; J: TRBJ1-1; V: TRBV5-6; DNA: TGTGCCAGCAGCTTAATCGACAGGGTCACTGAAGCTTTCTTT; CDR3: CASSLIDRVTEAFF
size: -; D: TRBD1; J: TRBJ1-4; V: TRBV4-2; DNA: TGTGCCAGCAGCCCCGGAGGAACAGGGGGGTATAGTGAAAAACTGTTTTTT; CDR3: CASSPGGTGGYSEKLFF
size: -; D: TRBD1; J: TRBJ2-7; V: TRBV9; DNA: TGTGCCAGCAGCGCGTCGGGACAGTCCTACGAGCAGTACTTC; CDR3: CASSASGQSYEQYF
size: -; D: TRBD1; J: TRBJ1-6; V: TRBV6-1; DNA: TGTGCCAGCAGTGTAACCGGGACAGGAGTTAATTCACCCCTCCACTTT; CDR3: CASSVTGTGVNSPLHF
size: -; D: TRBD2; J: TRBJ2-1; V: TRBV18; DNA: TGTGCCAGCTCACCACTAGCGGGGGGTGAGCAGTTCTTC; CDR3: CASSPLAGGEQFF
size: -; D: -; J: TRBJ2-7; V: TRBV2; DNA: TGTGCCAGCAGGCTGTTACAAGAGCAGTACTTC; CDR3: CASRLLQEQYF
size: -; D: -; J: TRBJ1-4; V: TRBV25-1; DNA: TGTGCCAGCAGTGTTCCTCAGGGTACCTTTAATGAAAAACTGTTTTTT; CDR3: CASSVPQGTFNEKLFF
size: -; D: -; J: TRBJ1-2; V: TRBV7-6; DNA: TGTGCCAGCAGCTTAGTTCAGGGCTCTGGCTACACCTTC; CDR3: CASSLVQGSGYTF
size: -; D: -; J: TRBJ1-1; V: TRBV7-9; DNA: TGTGCCAGCAGCTTATTCGGCGGCCGACTGAACACTGAAGCTTTCTTT; CDR3: CASSLFGGRLNTEAFF
size: once; D: TRBD1; J: TRBJ1-1; V: TRBV2; DNA: TGTGCCAGCAGCCCGACAGGGACGGGTGAACTTGAAGCTTTCTTT; CDR3: CASSPTGTGELEAFF
size: -; D: TRBD2; J: TRBJ2-5; V: TRBV2; DNA: TGTGCCAGCAGCCCCGGAGGGACTAGACATGAGACCCAGTACTTC; CDR3: CASSPGGTRHETQYF
size: -; D: TRBD1; J: TRBJ2-5; V: TRBV18; DNA: TGTGCCAGCTCACGGGACAGCCAAGAGACCCAGTACTTC; CDR3: CASSRDSQETQYF
size: -; D: TRBD1; J: TRBJ2-5; V: TRBV5-4; DNA: TGTGCCAGCAGCTTCGGGGGACAGGGGGAAGAGACCCAGTACTTC; CDR3: CASSFGGQGEETQYF
size: few; D: TRBD1; J: TRBJ1-2; V: TRBV5-1; DNA: TGCGCCAGCAGCACCGGACAGGGGTTAACGGACGGCTACACCTTC; CDR3: CASSTGQGLTDGYTF
size: -; D: -; J: TRBJ1-6; V: TRBV15; DNA: TGTGCCACCAGCAGAGGAGGAGCAGCCCGTAATTCACCCCTCCACTTT; CDR3: CATSRGGAARNSPLHF